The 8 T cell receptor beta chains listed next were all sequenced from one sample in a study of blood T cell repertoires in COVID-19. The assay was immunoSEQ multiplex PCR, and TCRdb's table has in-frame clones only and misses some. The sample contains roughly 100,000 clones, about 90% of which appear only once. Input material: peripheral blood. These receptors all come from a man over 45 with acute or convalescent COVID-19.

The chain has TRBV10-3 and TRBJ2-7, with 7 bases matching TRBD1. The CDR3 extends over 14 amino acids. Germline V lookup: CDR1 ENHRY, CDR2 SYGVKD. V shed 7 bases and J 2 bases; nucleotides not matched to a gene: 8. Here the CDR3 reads CAIKRDSNTYEQYF. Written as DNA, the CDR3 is TGTGCCATCAAACGGGACAGCAACACCTACGAGCAGTACTTC.

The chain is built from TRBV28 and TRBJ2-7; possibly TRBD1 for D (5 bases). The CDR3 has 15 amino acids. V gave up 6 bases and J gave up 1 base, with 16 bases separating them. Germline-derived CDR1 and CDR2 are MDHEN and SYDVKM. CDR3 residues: CASRPPTTGSYEQYF. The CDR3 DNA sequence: TGTGCCAGCAGACCTCCTACCACAGGATCCTACGAGCAGTACTTC.

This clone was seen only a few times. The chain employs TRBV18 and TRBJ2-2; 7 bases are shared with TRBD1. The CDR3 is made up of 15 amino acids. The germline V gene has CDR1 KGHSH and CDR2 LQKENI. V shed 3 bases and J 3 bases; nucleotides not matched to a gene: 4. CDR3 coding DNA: TGTGCCAGCTCACCGCAACAGGGGCACACCGGGGAGCTGTTTTTT. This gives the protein CASSPQQGHTGELFF. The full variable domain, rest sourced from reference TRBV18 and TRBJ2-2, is NAGVMQNPRHLVRRRGQEARLRCSPMKGHSHVYWYRQLPEEGLKFMVYLQKENIIDESGMPKERFSAEFPKEGPSILRIQQVVRGDSAAYFCASSPQQGHTGELFFGEGSRLTVL.

The CDR3 protein is CSVGSAGVYNEQFF. The CDR3 DNA reads as TGCAGCGTGGGGTCAGCGGGAGTGTACAATGAGCAGTTCTTC. The rearrangement uses TRBV29-1 and TRBJ2-1; 8 bases line up with TRBD2. Germline CDR1 SQVTM, CDR2 ANQGSEA. With 6 bases clipped from V and 4 bases from J, the junction kept 8 bases outside the gene matches. This CDR3 is built from 14 residues.

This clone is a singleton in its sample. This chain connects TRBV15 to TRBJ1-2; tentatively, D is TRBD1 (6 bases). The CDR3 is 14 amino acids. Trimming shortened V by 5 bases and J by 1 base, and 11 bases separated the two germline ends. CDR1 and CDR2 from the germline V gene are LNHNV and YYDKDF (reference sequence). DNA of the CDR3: TGTGCCACCAGCGGGGACACCAATAACTATGGCTACACCTTC. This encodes CATSGDTNNYGYTF.

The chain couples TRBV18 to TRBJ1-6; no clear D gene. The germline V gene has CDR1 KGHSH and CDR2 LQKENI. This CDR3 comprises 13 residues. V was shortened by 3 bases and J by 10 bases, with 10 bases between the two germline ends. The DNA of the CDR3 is TGTGCCAGCTCACCGGAACAGCGGTCACCCCTCCACTTT. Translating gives CASSPEQRSPLHF.

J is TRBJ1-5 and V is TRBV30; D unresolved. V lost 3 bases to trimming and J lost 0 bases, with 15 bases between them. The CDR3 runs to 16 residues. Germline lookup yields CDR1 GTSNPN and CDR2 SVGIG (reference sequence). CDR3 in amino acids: CAWSPADIYSNQPQHF. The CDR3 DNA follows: TGTGCCTGGAGCCCCGCTGACATATATAGCAATCAGCCCCAGCATTTT.

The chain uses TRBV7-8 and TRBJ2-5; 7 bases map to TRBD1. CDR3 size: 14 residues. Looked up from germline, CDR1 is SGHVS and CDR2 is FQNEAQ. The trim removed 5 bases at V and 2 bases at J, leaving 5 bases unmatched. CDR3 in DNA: TGTGCCAGCAGCATTGGGACAGTTCAAGAGACCCAGTACTTC. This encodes CASSIGTVQETQYF.